This TCR beta chain derives from a study of shared clonotypes between healthy human individuals. V was clipped by 1 base and J by 0 bases, with 7 bases between them. This CDR3 contains 14 residues. The V gene's germline CDR1 is SGHKS and CDR2 YYEKEE (reference sequence). Only in-frame clones appear in the TCRdb table, and some are missing; sequencing was by immunoSEQ multiplex PCR. Of about 1.1 million clones detected, around 82% appear once; the ten largest clones hold approximately 0.52%. The genes are TRBV5-5 and TRBJ1-1; no definite D call. The sequenced sample consisted of memory CD4+ T cells from PBMCs. The subset denotes: CD45RA-negative fraction. The receptor was isolated from a man between 18 and 35 years old in good health. Some clones in this sample may be carry-over from other donors' samples. CDR3 DNA sequence: TGTGCCAGCAGCTTGCTAATAATGAACACTGAAGCTTTCTTT. Encoded protein: CASSLLIMNTEAFF.